The next 17 T cell receptor beta chains were all read from a single sample in a study of cytomegalovirus exposure and HLA in healthy donors. PCR was performed using 60 Vbeta and 13 Jbeta primers. Using immunoSEQ multiplex PCR, the repertoire was profiled, and TCRdb retains in-frame clones only, with some absent. This sample has under 150,000 clones, with more than 80% found just once. Sequenced: PBMCs. These receptor sequences come from a woman between 40 and 50 years old in good health and CMV-seropositive.

The rearrangement joins TRBV27 to TRBJ2-3; 9 bases are shared with TRBD2. J was trimmed by 1 base and V by 5 bases; bases with no gene match: 7. The germline V gene encodes CDR1 MNHEY and CDR2 SMNVEV (reference sequence). This CDR3 comprises 16 residues. The CDR3 region has the DNA TGTGCCAGCAGTCTCAGCCGGACTAGCGGCACAGATACGCAGTATTTT. Residues: CASSLSRTSGTDTQYF.

The V and J genes are TRBV15 and TRBJ2-4, with 9 bases identical to TRBD1. V dropped 1 base and J dropped 3; count of bases not matched to a gene: 4. CDR3 length equals 16 residues. Germline V CDR1 and CDR2: LNHNV, YYDKDF (reference sequence). CDR3 sequence (DNA): TGTGCCACCAGCAGAGGAGTGACAGGGGGCAAAAACATTCAGTACTTC. Its protein product is CATSRGVTGGKNIQYF.

The chain employs TRBV27 and TRBJ1-6; the D gene is possibly TRBD1 (5 bases). The CDR3 extends over 14 amino acids. The germline V gene encodes CDR1 MNHEY and CDR2 SMNVEV (reference sequence). V gave up 7 bases and J gave up 9 bases, with 16 bases separating them. In DNA, the CDR3 is TGTGCCAGCAAGGGGCGGGATTTGTCTTCACCCCTCCACTTT. This encodes CASKGRDLSSPLHF.

This chain connects TRBV27 to TRBJ2-5; D remains ambiguous. The J call may not be correct, given that the DNA end is closer to TRBJ2-7. The CDR3 consists of 16 residues. Germline V gene lookup returns CDR1 MNHEY and CDR2 SMNVEV (reference sequence). The CDR3 sequence: CASSWSRSNRSYEQYF. In DNA, the CDR3 is TGTGCCAGCAGTTGGTCGCGGAGCAATCGGTCCTACGAGCAGTACTTC.

Here the CDR3 reads CASSLGLAGTYEQYF. As DNA, the CDR3 is TGTGCCAGCAGTTTAGGCCTAGCGGGAACCTACGAGCAGTACTTC. The rearrangement joins TRBV27 to TRBJ2-7; TRBD2 aligns across 9 bases. From germline, CDR1 is MNHEY and CDR2 SMNVEV (reference sequence). With 2 bases clipped from V and 2 bases from J, the junction kept 4 bases outside the gene matches. CDR3 length equals 15 residues.

V is TRBV7-8 and J is TRBJ2-1; 8 nucleotides align to TRBD2. The CDR3 length is 17 residues. The V segment lost 2 bases and the J segment 8 bases; nucleotides outside the gene matches: 14. Germline V gene sequence: CDR1 SGHVS, CDR2 FQNEAQ. DNA for the CDR3: TGTGCCAGCAGCTTATTTGTCAGGGTTAGCGGGAATGATGAGCAGTTCTTC. Translation gives CASSLFVRVSGNDEQFF.

The rearrangement uses TRBV15 and TRBJ2-3; D call uncertain. Trimming left V 3 bases short and J 0 bases short, with 10 bases between. Germline assignment: CDR1 LNHNV and CDR2 YYDKDF (reference sequence). The CDR3 length is 15 residues. The CDR3 DNA reads TGTGCCACCAGCAGCTCTGCCTATAGCACAGATACGCAGTATTTT. Translated: CATSSSAYSTDTQYF.

This clone came up a few times. The V gene is TRBV6-1, the J gene TRBJ2-1; 9 bases match TRBD2. V gave up 1 base and J gave up 7 bases; unmatched junction bases: 8. This CDR3 has 16 residues. The V gene's germline CDR1 is MNHNS and CDR2 SASEGT. CDR3 nucleotides: TGTGCCAGCAGTGAAGTACGCGGGAGGGCCTGGAATGAGCAGTTCTTC. Translated, it gives CASSEVRGRAWNEQFF.

The chain is built from TRBV19 and TRBJ1-2; no reliable D call. Per the germline V gene, CDR1 is LNHDA and CDR2 is SQIVND (reference sequence). The CDR3 contains 11 residues. The germline V and J ends were trimmed by 8 bases and 8 bases, with 12 bases remaining between them. The CDR3 region is CASAAGIGYTF. The CDR3 nucleotides are TGTGCCAGTGCCGCAGGTATAGGCTACACCTTC.

The chain links TRBV28 to TRBJ2-7, with TRBD1 identical over 7 bases. The CDR3 spans 13 residues. The germline V gene has CDR1 MDHEN and CDR2 SYDVKM. V lost 3 bases to trimming and J lost 6 bases; unmatched junction nucleotides: 5. CDR3 sequence: CASSLVTGPEQYF. The CDR3 DNA sequence: TGTGCCAGCAGTTTGGTGACAGGGCCCGAGCAGTACTTC.

The DNA for the CDR3 is TGTGCCAGCAGCTACGCAGGGGGGATTAACTATGGCTACACCTTC. Translated: CASSYAGGINYGYTF. The genes are TRBV28 and TRBJ1-2, with 7 bases lining up with TRBD1. The CDR3 length is 15 residues. Germline V lookup: CDR1 MDHEN, CDR2 SYDVKM. V shed 6 bases, J shed 1 base, and the junction held 8 bases outside the gene matches.

This clone appeared once. The junction departs from germline at one end; a sequencing error may be responsible. CDR3 sequence reads: CASSLQGVKDTQYF. As DNA, the CDR3 is TGTGCTAGCAGCCTCCAGGGTGTCAAAGATACGCAGTATTTT. This chain connects TRBV7-7 to TRBJ2-3; a possible D gene is TRBD1 (5 bases). The CDR3 spans 14 residues. Per germline, CDR1 SSHAT and CDR2 FNYEAQ (reference sequence).

This clone was picked up a small number of times. CDR3 DNA sequence: TGTGCCTGGGGACAGGACTACGAGCAGTACTTC. The encoded protein is CAWGQDYEQYF. This rearrangement joins TRBV30 to TRBJ2-7; TRBD1 agrees at 7 bases. From germline, CDR1 is GTSNPN and CDR2 SVGIG (reference sequence). The CDR3 covers 11 residues. With 5 bases clipped from V and 3 bases from J, the junction kept 1 base outside the gene matches.

This chain uses TRBV6-6 with TRBJ1-2, with TRBD1 matching 7 bases. Per germline, CDR1 MNHNY and CDR2 SVGAGI (reference sequence). The ends lost 4 bases at V and 3 bases at J; junction bases unmatched: 5. The CDR3 is 14 residues long. The CDR3 spells CASSSGTEYYGYTF. For the CDR3, the DNA is TGTGCCAGCAGTTCCGGGACAGAGTACTATGGCTACACCTTC.

This clone has a single count. This CDR3 is CASSSTRKYTGELFF. DNA of the CDR3: TGTGCCAGCAGCTCAACTAGAAAGTACACCGGGGAGCTGTTTTTT. The V and J genes are TRBV13 and TRBJ2-2, with D perhaps TRBD2 (5 bases). Germline V gene data show CDR1 as PRHDT and CDR2 as FYEKMQ (reference sequence). CDR3 size: 15 residues. V was clipped by 4 bases and J by 3 bases, with 12 bases between them.

The CDR3 loop reads CASSPTSRETQYF. CDR3 nucleotide sequence: TGTGCCAGCAGCCCGACTAGCCGAGAGACCCAGTACTTC. The V gene is TRBV14, the J gene TRBJ2-5, with TRBD2 matching over 7 bases. The germline V gene has CDR1 SGHDN and CDR2 FVKESK. The CDR3 runs 13 residues. The V segment lost 4 bases and the J segment 4 bases; nucleotides outside the gene matches: 3.

The chain combines TRBV7-8 with TRBJ1-6, with 8 bases that match TRBD1. Per germline, CDR1 SGHVS and CDR2 FQNEAQ. With 6 bases clipped from V and 10 bases from J, the junction kept 11 bases outside the gene matches. The CDR3 is made up of 15 amino acids. DNA of the CDR3: TGTGCCAGCAGTGGACAGGGTTGGAAGTACTCACCCCTCCACTTT. Translating it yields CASSGQGWKYSPLHF.